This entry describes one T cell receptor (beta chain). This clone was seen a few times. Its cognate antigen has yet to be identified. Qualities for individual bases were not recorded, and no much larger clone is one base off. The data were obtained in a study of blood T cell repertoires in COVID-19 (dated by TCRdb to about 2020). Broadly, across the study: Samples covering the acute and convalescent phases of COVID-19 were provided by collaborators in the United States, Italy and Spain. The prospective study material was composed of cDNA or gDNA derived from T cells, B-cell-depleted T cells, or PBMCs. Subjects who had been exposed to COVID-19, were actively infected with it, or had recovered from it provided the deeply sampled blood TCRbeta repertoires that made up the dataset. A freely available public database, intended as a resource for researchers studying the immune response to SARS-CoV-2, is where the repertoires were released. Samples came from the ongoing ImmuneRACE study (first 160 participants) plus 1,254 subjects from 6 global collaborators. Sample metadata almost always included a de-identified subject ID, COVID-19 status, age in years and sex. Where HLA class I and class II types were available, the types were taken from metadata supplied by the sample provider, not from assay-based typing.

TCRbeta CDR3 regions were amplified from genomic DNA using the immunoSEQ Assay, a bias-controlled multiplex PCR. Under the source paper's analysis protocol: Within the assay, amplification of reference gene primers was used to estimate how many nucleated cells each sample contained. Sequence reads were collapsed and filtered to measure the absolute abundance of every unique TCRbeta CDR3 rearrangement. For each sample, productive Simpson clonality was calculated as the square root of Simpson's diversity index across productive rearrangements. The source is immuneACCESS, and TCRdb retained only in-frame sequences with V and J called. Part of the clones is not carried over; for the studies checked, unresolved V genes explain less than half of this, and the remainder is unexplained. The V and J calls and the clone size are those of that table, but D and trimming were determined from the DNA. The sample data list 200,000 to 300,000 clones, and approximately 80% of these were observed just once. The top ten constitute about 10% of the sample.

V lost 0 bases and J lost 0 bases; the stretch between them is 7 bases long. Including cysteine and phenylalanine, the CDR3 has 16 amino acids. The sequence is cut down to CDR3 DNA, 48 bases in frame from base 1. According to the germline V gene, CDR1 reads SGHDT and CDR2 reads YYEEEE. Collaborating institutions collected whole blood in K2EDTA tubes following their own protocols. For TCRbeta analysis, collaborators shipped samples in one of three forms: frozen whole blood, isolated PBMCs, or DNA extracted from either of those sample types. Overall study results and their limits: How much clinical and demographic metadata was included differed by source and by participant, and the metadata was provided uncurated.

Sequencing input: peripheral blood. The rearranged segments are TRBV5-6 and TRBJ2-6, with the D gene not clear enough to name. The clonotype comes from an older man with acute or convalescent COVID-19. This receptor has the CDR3 CASSLVTSSGANVLTF. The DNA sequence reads TGTGCCAGCAGCTTGGTGACAAGCTCTGGGGCCAACGTCCTGACTTTC.